Listed below are T cell receptor beta chains from one sample, sequenced in a study of T cell repertoires in cytomegalovirus infection. Each CDR3 protein is one row after TCRdb ran MiXCR on the reads. The profile shows roughly 300,000 distinct CDR3 sequences, approximately 9.5% of them singletons. Sequenced: PBMCs. These receptors were taken from a human donor in good health (CMV status not recorded). Some clones in this sample may be carry-over from other donors' samples. CDR3s include the opening cysteine and the closing phenylalanine or tryptophan. The order of the fields is J gene, clone size, V gene, D gene, CDR3 protein, CDR3 DNA. The D gene is left open where the match is weak. Size tells how often a clone was seen (once, few, many) or the class of an expanded clone, and some rows leave it out.

J gene: TRBJ1-5
clone size: few
V gene: TRBV7-8
D gene: TRBD1
CDR3 protein: CASSLTGEQPQHF
CDR3 DNA: TGTGCCAGCAGCTTAACAGGGGAGCAGCCCCAGCATTTT

J gene: TRBJ1-1
clone size: few
V gene: TRBV27
D gene: TRBD1
CDR3 protein: CASSHQGAQTEAFF
CDR3 DNA: TGTGCCAGCAGTCACCAGGGGGCACAGACTGAAGCTTTCTTT

J gene: TRBJ1-1
clone size: many
V gene: TRBV12-3/TRBV12-4
D gene: -
CDR3 protein: CASRAGTAFEAFF
CDR3 DNA: TGTGCCAGCAGGGCCGGGACGGCGTTTGAAGCTTTCTTT

J gene: TRBJ2-1
clone size: many
V gene: TRBV6-5
D gene: TRBD2
CDR3 protein: CASSWTSGNNEQFF
CDR3 DNA: TGTGCCAGCAGTTGGACTAGCGGAAACAATGAGCAGTTCTTC

J gene: TRBJ2-7
clone size: many
V gene: TRBV5-6
D gene: TRBD1
CDR3 protein: CASSPGQVAYEQYF
CDR3 DNA: TGTGCCAGCAGCCCGGGACAGGTGGCCTACGAGCAGTACTTC

J gene: TRBJ2-3
clone size: -
V gene: TRBV7-2
D gene: TRBD2
CDR3 protein: CASSFPSGSSDTQYF
CDR3 DNA: TGTGCCAGCAGCTTTCCTAGCGGGAGTTCAGATACGCAGTATTTT

J gene: TRBJ2-7
clone size: few
V gene: TRBV19
D gene: TRBD1
CDR3 protein: CASSTRGNGYEQYF
CDR3 DNA: TGTGCCAGTAGTACCAGGGGGAATGGCTACGAGCAGTACTTC

J gene: TRBJ1-6
clone size: few
V gene: TRBV6-8
D gene: -
CDR3 protein: CASSYSKAEYSPLHF
CDR3 DNA: TGTGCCAGCAGTTACTCGAAGGCGGAATATTCACCCCTCCACTTT

J gene: TRBJ2-1
clone size: -
V gene: TRBV4-1
D gene: -
CDR3 protein: CASSQDLRVRVYNEQFF
CDR3 DNA: TGCGCCAGCAGCCAAGATTTGAGGGTAAGGGTCTACAATGAGCAGTTCTTC

J gene: TRBJ2-1
clone size: many
V gene: TRBV5-4
D gene: TRBD2
CDR3 protein: CASSWGLAGGSGEQFF
CDR3 DNA: TGTGCCAGCAGCTGGGGACTAGCGGGAGGCTCTGGTGAGCAGTTCTTC

J gene: TRBJ1-1
clone size: many
V gene: TRBV12-3/TRBV12-4
D gene: -
CDR3 protein: CASSLNLRRTFF
CDR3 DNA: TGTGCCAGCAGTTTAAATCTCCGAAGAACTTTCTTT

J gene: TRBJ2-5
clone size: -
V gene: TRBV7-9
D gene: -
CDR3 protein: CASSLGAPPQETQYF
CDR3 DNA: TGTGCCAGCAGCTTAGGAGCGCCCCCCCAAGAGACCCAGTACTTC

J gene: TRBJ2-2
clone size: -
V gene: TRBV5-6
D gene: -
CDR3 protein: CASSFKQNTGELFF
CDR3 DNA: TGTGCCAGCAGCTTTAAACAGAACACCGGGGAGCTGTTTTTT

J gene: TRBJ2-3
clone size: -
V gene: TRBV6-5
D gene: -
CDR3 protein: CASSYAGPPGADTQYF
CDR3 DNA: TGTGCCAGCAGTTACGCGGGCCCCCCAGGGGCAGATACGCAGTATTTT

J gene: TRBJ2-2
clone size: many
V gene: TRBV7-3
D gene: TRBD1
CDR3 protein: CASRLYRQGTGELFF
CDR3 DNA: TGTGCCAGCAGGTTATACAGACAGGGGACCGGGGAGCTGTTTTTT

J gene: TRBJ2-7
clone size: few
V gene: TRBV6-1
D gene: TRBD1
CDR3 protein: CASSKGQGVYEQYF
CDR3 DNA: TGTGCCAGCAGCAAGGGACAGGGAGTTTACGAGCAGTACTTC

J gene: TRBJ1-2
clone size: few
V gene: TRBV15
D gene: -
CDR3 protein: CATSPPPQPNYGYTF
CDR3 DNA: TGTGCCACCAGCCCCCCCCCACAGCCGAACTATGGCTACACCTTC

J gene: TRBJ2-4
clone size: -
V gene: TRBV7-2
D gene: -
CDR3 protein: CASSLVGGSEYIQYF
CDR3 DNA: TGTGCCAGCAGCTTAGTGGGTGGGAGTGAGTACATTCAGTACTTC

J gene: TRBJ1-5
clone size: many
V gene: TRBV7-2
D gene: TRBD1
CDR3 protein: CASSFNSQGTNQPQHF
CDR3 DNA: TGTGCCAGCAGCTTTAATTCACAGGGGACCAATCAGCCCCAGCATTTT

J gene: TRBJ2-7
clone size: -
V gene: TRBV20-1
D gene: TRBD2
CDR3 protein: CSAGNPGGQGEQYF
CDR3 DNA: TGCAGTGCTGGCAATCCGGGGGGTCAAGGCGAGCAGTACTTC

J gene: TRBJ2-5
clone size: -
V gene: TRBV7-9
D gene: -
CDR3 protein: CASSFVAQETQYF
CDR3 DNA: TGTGCCAGCAGCTTCGTGGCGCAAGAGACCCAGTACTTC

J gene: TRBJ2-7
clone size: many
V gene: TRBV28
D gene: -
CDR3 protein: CASSLSGLESYEQYF
CDR3 DNA: TGTGCCAGCAGTTTATCCGGACTGGAGTCCTACGAGCAGTACTTC

J gene: TRBJ2-3
clone size: -
V gene: TRBV7-2
D gene: -
CDR3 protein: CASSLSSLADTQYF
CDR3 DNA: TGTGCCAGCAGCCTTTCCTCCTTGGCAGATACGCAGTATTTT

J gene: TRBJ1-1
clone size: -
V gene: TRBV12-3/TRBV12-4
D gene: -
CDR3 protein: CASSLGQSTEAFF
CDR3 DNA: TGTGCCAGCAGTCTCGGACAGTCTACTGAAGCTTTCTTT

J gene: TRBJ1-1
clone size: many
V gene: TRBV7-9
D gene: TRBD1
CDR3 protein: CASSSGQPNEAFF
CDR3 DNA: TGTGCCAGCAGCTCGGGACAGCCCAATGAAGCTTTCTTT

J gene: TRBJ2-1
clone size: -
V gene: TRBV28
D gene: -
CDR3 protein: CASRILTAINEQFF
CDR3 DNA: TGTGCCAGCAGGATCTTGACAGCAATCAATGAGCAGTTCTTC

J gene: TRBJ2-2
clone size: many
V gene: TRBV7-3
D gene: TRBD1
CDR3 protein: CASSLTGGKNTGELFF
CDR3 DNA: TGTGCCAGCAGCTTAACAGGGGGCAAAAACACCGGGGAGCTGTTTTTT

J gene: TRBJ1-5
clone size: few
V gene: TRBV12-3/TRBV12-4
D gene: -
CDR3 protein: CASSLGVGGQPQHF
CDR3 DNA: TGTGCCAGCAGTTTGGGGGTCGGTGGACAGCCCCAGCATTTT

J gene: TRBJ2-7
clone size: -
V gene: TRBV7-2
D gene: TRBD2
CDR3 protein: CASSLRSGALYEQYF
CDR3 DNA: TGTGCCAGCAGCCTACGTAGCGGGGCGCTCTACGAGCAGTACTTC

J gene: TRBJ1-5
clone size: few
V gene: TRBV28
D gene: -
CDR3 protein: CASSLLGVSDQPQHF
CDR3 DNA: TGTGCCAGCAGTTTATTGGGCGTTTCGGATCAGCCCCAGCATTTT

J gene: TRBJ1-1
clone size: few
V gene: TRBV20-1
D gene: -
CDR3 protein: CSASHSPGRTEAFF
CDR3 DNA: TGCAGTGCTAGTCATTCCCCGGGGCGGACTGAAGCTTTCTTT

J gene: TRBJ2-1
clone size: few
V gene: TRBV30
D gene: -
CDR3 protein: CAWSVEIVGGFYNEQFF
CDR3 DNA: TGTGCCTGGAGTGTAGAGATTGTTGGCGGGTTTTACAATGAGCAGTTCTTC

J gene: TRBJ2-6
clone size: few
V gene: TRBV6-6
D gene: -
CDR3 protein: CASTTTTSGANVLTF
CDR3 DNA: TGTGCCAGCACTACGACGACCTCTGGGGCCAACGTCCTGACTTTC

J gene: TRBJ2-2
clone size: -
V gene: TRBV5-4
D gene: -
CDR3 protein: CASSLKGMGTGELFF
CDR3 DNA: TGTGCCAGCAGCTTGAAGGGTATGGGCACCGGGGAGCTGTTTTTT

J gene: TRBJ2-6
clone size: few
V gene: TRBV19
D gene: -
CDR3 protein: CASTVTSSLSGANVLTF
CDR3 DNA: TGTGCCAGTACCGTGACATCTAGCCTCTCTGGGGCCAACGTCCTGACTTTC

J gene: TRBJ1-5
clone size: many
V gene: TRBV7-2
D gene: -
CDR3 protein: CASSFGVLGQPQHF
CDR3 DNA: TGTGCCAGCAGCTTTGGGGTTTTGGGTCAGCCCCAGCATTTT

J gene: TRBJ1-2
clone size: few
V gene: TRBV27
D gene: TRBD1
CDR3 protein: CASALGTGGRGYTF
CDR3 DNA: TGTGCCAGCGCGCTCGGGACAGGGGGCCGGGGCTACACCTTC

J gene: TRBJ2-1
clone size: -
V gene: TRBV20-1
D gene: -
CDR3 protein: CSGARGGPLENEQFF
CDR3 DNA: TGCAGTGGGGCCAGGGGGGGGCCCCTTGAGAATGAGCAGTTCTTC

J gene: TRBJ1-6
clone size: few
V gene: TRBV20-1
D gene: -
CDR3 protein: CSAAKSRDNSPLHF
CDR3 DNA: TGCAGTGCCGCAAAGAGCAGAGATAATTCACCCCTCCACTTT

J gene: TRBJ1-5
clone size: few
V gene: TRBV19
D gene: -
CDR3 protein: CASSIPGGNQPQHF
CDR3 DNA: TGTGCCAGTAGTATCCCGGGGGGTAATCAGCCCCAGCATTTT

J gene: TRBJ2-1
clone size: few
V gene: TRBV20-1
D gene: -
CDR3 protein: CSASLRNEQFF
CDR3 DNA: TGCAGTGCCTCCCTCAGGAATGAGCAGTTCTTC

J gene: TRBJ1-3
clone size: many
V gene: TRBV6-2/TRBV6-3
D gene: -
CDR3 protein: CASSYVLLEDGSGNTIYF
CDR3 DNA: TGTGCCAGCAGTTACGTTCTTCTTGAAGACGGCTCTGGAAACACCATATATTTT

J gene: TRBJ1-1
clone size: -
V gene: TRBV12-3/TRBV12-4
D gene: TRBD1
CDR3 protein: CASSLGQGAKAFF
CDR3 DNA: TGTGCCAGCAGTTTAGGGCAGGGGGCAAAAGCTTTCTTT

J gene: TRBJ1-1
clone size: -
V gene: TRBV20-1
D gene: -
CDR3 protein: CSAPRGKGGFSEAFF
CDR3 DNA: TGCAGTGCGCCTCGGGGAAAGGGGGGATTCTCTGAAGCTTTCTTT

J gene: TRBJ2-7
clone size: -
V gene: TRBV15
D gene: -
CDR3 protein: CATSRDPGEQYF
CDR3 DNA: TGTGCCACCAGCAGAGATCCAGGGGAGCAGTACTTC

J gene: TRBJ2-2
clone size: many
V gene: TRBV28
D gene: TRBD2
CDR3 protein: CASSLLAGGTGELFF
CDR3 DNA: TGTGCCAGCAGTTTACTAGCGGGAGGGACCGGGGAGCTGTTTTTT

J gene: TRBJ2-1
clone size: -
V gene: TRBV7-8
D gene: -
CDR3 protein: CASSLGRALGEQFF
CDR3 DNA: TGTGCCAGCAGCTTAGGCAGGGCATTAGGGGAGCAGTTCTTC

J gene: TRBJ1-4
clone size: few
V gene: TRBV12-3/TRBV12-4
D gene: -
CDR3 protein: CASSLKGTNEKLFF
CDR3 DNA: TGTGCCAGCAGTTTAAAGGGTACTAATGAAAAACTGTTTTTT